What follows describes a single TCR beta chain. The sample originates from a study of T cells after yellow fever vaccination. The CDR3 loop spans 14 amino acids. Germline V lookup: CDR1 LNHDA, CDR2 SQIVND (reference sequence). V lost 8 bases and J lost 4, with 12 bases in between. From the 5' RACE reads, TCRdb called clonotypes with MiXCR, one entry per CDR3 protein. The sample lists roughly 500,000 distinct CDR3 sequences; roughly 21% were seen once. The clonotype comes from a man younger than 45 who received the YFV17D yellow fever vaccine. V is TRBV19 and J is TRBJ2-6; D is undetermined. The starting material was PBMCs, obtained 15 days after the yellow fever booster vaccination. The CDR3 loop reads CASLKKGGANVLTF. Here the CDR3 DNA reads TGTGCCAGTTTAAAAAAAGGGGGGGCCAACGTCCTGACTTTC.